The text below deals with one T cell receptor beta chain. These data belong to a study of T-cell reconstitution after alpha-beta-depleted transplantation in children. The CDR3 is 16 amino acids. The V gene's germline CDR1 is ENHRY and CDR2 SYGVKD. Trimming pared 4 bases from V and 0 bases from J, leaving 12 bases between. Construction of the TCRbeta library involved unique molecular identifiers. In TCRdb, the PCR reads were re-called with MiXCR into one record per CDR3 protein. The sample records about 470,000 distinct CDR3 sequences, 43% being singletons. The receptor comes from a girl aged 2 to 10 with aplastic anemia, due to receive a stem cell transplant. The sequenced sample was PBMCs, obtained before TCRalphabeta/CD19-depleted stem cell transplant. The chain employs TRBV10-3 and TRBJ2-2; unclear D gene. In DNA form, the CDR3 reads TGTGCCATCAGTGCTTTCACAGCTGCGAACACCGGGGAGCTGTTTTTT. Amino acid sequence: CAISAFTAANTGELFF.